Shown below are 14 T cell receptor beta chains from a single sample sequenced in a study of cytomegalovirus exposure and HLA in healthy donors. The PCR had 60 Vbeta and 13 Jbeta primers. The table came from immunoSEQ multiplex PCR; TCRdb's copy has only in-frame clones and leaves some out. The profile shows approximately 160,000 clones, around 70% of them singletons. The sample taken for sequencing was PBMCs. These receptors were taken from a man in his late teens or twenties in good health and CMV-seropositive.

CDR3 residues: CASNPGTPGRTGELFF. The CDR3 DNA reads TGTGCCAGCAATCCGGGCACTCCTGGGAGAACCGGGGAGCTGTTTTTT. The chain has TRBV13 and TRBJ2-2; D possibly corresponds to TRBD2 (5 bases). This CDR3 comprises 16 residues. Germline values: CDR1 PRHDT, CDR2 FYEKMQ (reference sequence). V was shortened by 7 bases and J by 5 bases, with 20 bases between the two germline ends.

The chain carries TRBV5-6 and TRBJ1-2, with 7 nucleotides matching TRBD1. Germline CDR1 is SGHDT and CDR2 is YYEEEE. V gave up 1 base and J gave up 4 bases; unmatched junction bases: 7. CDR3 size: 15 residues. The CDR3 DNA sequence: TGTGCCAGCAGCTTGCGGCAGGGGGTGTCCTATGGCTACACCTTC. This gives the protein CASSLRQGVSYGYTF.

The rearrangement joins TRBV6-1 to TRBJ2-7, with D perhaps matching TRBD1 (6 bases). V was cut by 2 bases and J by 0 bases, with 11 bases left in between. The CDR3 length is 15 residues. Germline CDR1 MNHNS, CDR2 SASEGT. The CDR3 here is CASSERRGSSYEQYV. In DNA, the CDR3 is TGTGCCAGCAGTGAAAGAAGGGGGAGCTCCTACGAGCAGTACGTC.

This clone turned up a few times. The chain recombines TRBV10-3 with TRBJ1-2; 10 positions agree with TRBD1. V shed 11 bases, J shed 2 bases, and the junction held 5 bases outside the gene matches. The germline gives CDR1 ENHRY, CDR2 SYGVKD. CDR3 size: 13 residues. CDR3 DNA: TGTGCCGCCGGGACAGGGGAGAACTATGGCTACACCTTC. It specifies CAAGTGENYGYTF.

V usage is TRBV5-1 and J usage is TRBJ2-4; the D gene is possibly TRBD2 (6 bases). The germline V and J ends were trimmed by 0 bases and 8 bases, with 12 bases remaining between them. The CDR3 has 14 amino acids. Per germline, CDR1 SGHRS and CDR2 YFSETQ. The CDR3 is CASSLVGSGDIQYF. The CDR3, as DNA: TGCGCCAGCAGCTTGGTAGGTAGCGGCGACATTCAGTACTTC.

This chain uses TRBV6-1 with TRBJ2-1; possible D gene TRBD2, 5 bases. Germline assignment: CDR1 MNHNS and CDR2 SASEGT. V was clipped by 0 bases and J by 3 bases, with 9 bases between them. CDR3 length: 15 residues. The CDR3 loop is CASSEAGKHYNEQFF. The CDR3 DNA follows: TGTGCCAGCAGTGAAGCCGGGAAACACTACAATGAGCAGTTCTTC.

The chain recombines TRBV4-1 with TRBJ2-3; D uncertain. With 0 bases removed from V and 2 bases from J, the gap between germline ends came to 9 bases. Germline-derived CDR1 and CDR2 are MGHRA and YSYEKL. The CDR3 is 15 amino acids. In DNA form, the CDR3 reads TGCGCCAGCAGCCAAGATCGCCGGTCCACAGATACGCAGTATTTT. Its protein product is CASSQDRRSTDTQYF.

This chain links TRBV2 with TRBJ1-5; no definite D call. V was cut by 7 bases and J by 3 bases, with 10 bases left in between. CDR3 length: 13 amino acids. Germline loops: CDR1 SNHLY, CDR2 FYNNEI. The DNA of the CDR3 is TGTGCCAGCACCGGAGATCCCAATCAGCCCCAGCATTTT. It yields the protein CASTGDPNQPQHF.

J is TRBJ2-2 and V is TRBV9; tentative D call: TRBD2 (7 bases). Per germline, CDR1 SGDLS and CDR2 YYNGEE. CDR3 size: 16 residues. V was shortened by 0 bases and J by 2 bases, with 11 bases between the two germline ends. The CDR3 loop reads CASSVARGGNTGELFF. CDR3 in DNA: TGTGCCAGCAGCGTAGCTAGGGGGGGTAACACCGGGGAGCTGTTTTTT.

The chain is built from TRBV13 and TRBJ2-1; maybe TRBD1 (5 bases). CDR1 is PRHDT, CDR2 FYEKMQ, per germline (reference sequence). Deletions cut 5 bases from V and 5 bases from J, with 10 bases between. The CDR3 is made up of 13 amino acids. CDR3 coding DNA: TGTGCCAGCAGCGCAGACAGAAACAATGAGCAGTTCTTC. This encodes CASSADRNNEQFF.

This clone was seen a handful of times. The rearrangement links TRBV14 to TRBJ1-2; D unresolved. The germline gives CDR1 SGHDN, CDR2 FVKESK. The V gene lost 5 bases and the J gene lost 7 bases, with 14 bases spanning the gap. The CDR3 has 13 residues. CDR3 sequence reads: CASSKEAHLGYTF. The CDR3 coding sequence is TGTGCCAGCAGCAAGGAGGCCCATCTTGGCTACACCTTC.

The chain employs TRBV28 and TRBJ1-1; weak D call: TRBD1 (6 bases). The CDR3 extends over 11 amino acids. Germline V gene data show CDR1 as MDHEN and CDR2 as SYDVKM. The V end was cut by 5 bases, the J end by 8 bases, with 9 bases between. The DNA of the CDR3 is TGTGCCAGCAGTCGGACAGTAGAAGCTTTCTTT. Translating it yields CASSRTVEAFF.

For the CDR3, the DNA is TGTGCCAGCAGTGAAATCCGACAACCCCCCTACGAGCAGTACGTC. This sequence encodes CASSEIRQPPYEQYV. The chain employs TRBV6-1 and TRBJ2-7; the D is unclear. The CDR3 extends over 15 amino acids. Looked up from germline, CDR1 is MNHNS and CDR2 is SASEGT. Trimming stripped 2 bases from V and 2 bases from J, with 13 bases between.

The sample holds a few counts of this clone. The rearrangement joins TRBV7-2 to TRBJ2-4; 9 bases line up with TRBD1. The junction had 5 bases not matched to a gene; V was cut back by 2 bases and J by 3 bases. In germline, CDR1 is SGHTA, CDR2 FQGNSA. The CDR3 runs 16 residues. In nucleotides, the CDR3 is TGTGCCAGCAGCTTACGGACAGGGGTAGGCAAAAACATTCAGTACTTC. Its protein is CASSLRTGVGKNIQYF. Looking up the rest from reference TRBV7-2 and TRBJ2-4 gives the full variable domain: GAGVSQSPSNKVTEKGKDVELRCDPISGHTALYWYRQSLGQGLEFLIYFQGNSAPDKSGLPSDRFSAERTGGSVSTLTIQRTQQEDSAVYLCASSLRTGVGKNIQYFGAGTRLSVL.